This T cell receptor (beta chain) was profiled in a study of blood T cell repertoires in COVID-19. As for the study in general: COVID-19 samples from acute and convalescent phases originated in the United States, Italy and Spain.

Seattle cases were enrolled at active infection and followed longitudinally. Study processing details: Amplification of reference gene primers provided the estimated nucleated cell counts. TCRdb's copy holds only in-frame clones and misses some; the assay was immunoSEQ multiplex PCR. From that table come the V and J calls and clone size; the DNA was used to work out D and trimming. The sample yields hundreds of thousands of clones, roughly 90% seen once. CDR1 SGHNT and CDR2 YYREEE come from the germline V gene (reference sequence). After removal of 4 bases from V and 1 base from J, the junction contained 9 bases not matched to a gene. This CDR3 region has 17 residues.

J is TRBJ1-2 and V is TRBV5-4; 11 positions agree with TRBD1. The sequencing sample was made of peripheral blood. The source of this sequence is a young woman with COVID-19, enrolled during active disease. CDR3 region: CASSHGQGAYFNYGYTF. The DNA of the CDR3 is TGTGCCAGCAGCCACGGACAGGGGGCATATTTTAACTATGGCTACACCTTC.